One and the same sample provided the 5 T cell receptor beta chains below, sequenced in a study of blood T cell repertoires in COVID-19. TCRdb keeps only in-frame clones here, not all; method: immunoSEQ multiplex PCR. The repertoire holds hundreds of thousands of clones, with 80% to 90% as singletons. Sequencing was done on a sample of PBMCs or T cells enriched from blood (not recorded which). Receptors were obtained from a man between 25 and 39 years old who had recovered from COVID-19.

The rearrangement uses TRBV3-1 (or the pseudogene TRBV3-2) and TRBJ2-3, with a weak D call TRBD1 (6 bases). The CDR3 is made up of 14 amino acids. V was clipped by 0 bases and J by 12 bases, with 16 bases between them. Germline V CDR1 and CDR2: LGHDT, YNNKEL (reference sequence). DNA for the CDR3: TGTGCCAGCAGCCAAGATCCTCGGACAGTGGCCCAGTATTTT. Residues: CASSQDPRTVAQYF.

This clone came up a few times. This rearrangement joins TRBV6-1 to TRBJ2-5; 8 bases agree with TRBD2. With V trimmed by 1 base and J by 4 bases, 11 bases remained unmatched. Germline V gives CDR1 MNHNS, CDR2 SASEGT. This CDR3 contains 17 residues. CDR3 amino acids: CASSEVAGGHIPETQYF. CDR3 nucleotide sequence: TGTGCCAGCAGTGAAGTGGCGGGAGGTCATATTCCAGAGACCCAGTACTTC.

The V gene is TRBV3-1 (or the pseudogene TRBV3-2), the J gene TRBJ2-2, with TRBD2 identical over 8 bases. This CDR3 contains 17 residues. With V trimmed by 5 bases and J by 2 bases, 10 bases remained unmatched. CDR1 is LGHDT and CDR2 is YNNKEL in the germline V gene (reference sequence). The CDR3 DNA sequence: TGTGCCAGCAGCGCCCCCTTGGGACTAGGTAACACCGGGGAGCTGTTTTTT. Translation gives CASSAPLGLGNTGELFF.

The V call is TRBV19, the J call TRBJ1-6; 7 bases agree with TRBD1. Germline CDR1 reads LNHDA; CDR2 reads SQIVND (reference sequence). V dropped 4 bases and J dropped 7; count of bases not matched to a gene: 4. This CDR3 comprises 14 residues. CDR3 sequence reads: CASSRDRVNSPLHF. Here the CDR3 DNA reads TGTGCCAGTAGTAGGGACAGAGTGAATTCACCCCTCCACTTT.

V usage is TRBV6-2 or TRBV6-3 and J usage is TRBJ2-6; 13 bases are shared with TRBD2. There are 19 residues in the CDR3. Germline trimming cut 4 bases from V and 3 bases from J; bases unmatched to any gene: 9. Germline-derived CDR1 and CDR2 are MNHEY and SVGEGT. As DNA, the CDR3 is TGTGCCAGCAGTTCCCTCAGGACTAGCGGGAGAAGTGGGGCCAACGTCCTGACTTTC. It codes for CASSSLRTSGRSGANVLTF.